The 17 T cell receptor beta chains reported below all come from one sample, sequenced in a study of shared clonotypes between healthy human individuals. The table came from immunoSEQ multiplex PCR; TCRdb's copy has only in-frame clones and leaves some out. The sample records under 700,000 clones, approximately 95% being singletons. Naivety among CD8 cells was defined by CD45RO negativity and positive CCR7 selection, thereby excluding terminally differentiated effector memory CD45RA+ cells. The sequencing sample was made of naive CD8+ T cells sorted from blood. The receptors shown here come from a woman aged 25 to 45 in good health.

The V and J genes are TRBV19 and TRBJ2-7; D may be TRBD1 (5 bases). This CDR3 contains 13 residues. Germline assignment: CDR1 LNHDA and CDR2 SQIVND (reference sequence). Trimming left V 4 bases short and J 2 bases short, with 9 bases between. CDR3: CASSKAGTYEQYF. DNA of the CDR3: TGTGCCAGTAGTAAAGCAGGGACCTACGAGCAGTACTTC. Full variable domain (missing parts from reference TRBV19 and TRBJ2-7): DGGITQSPKYLFRKEGQNVTLSCEQNLNHDAMYWYRQDPGQGLRLIYYSQIVNDFQKGDIAEGYSVSREKKESFPLTVTSAQKNPTAFYLCASSKAGTYEQYFGPGTRLTVT.

Only a few counts were recorded for this clone. The sample contains more than one DNA sequence encoding this CDR3. V gene TRBV28 combines with J gene TRBJ1-1, with D unclear. From germline, CDR1 is MDHEN and CDR2 SYDVKM. The CDR3 consists of 13 residues. V lost 3 bases, J lost 1 base, and 6 bases lay in between. CDR3: CASSFGENTEAFF. The CDR3 bases are TGTGCCAGCAGTTTCGGGGAGAACACTGAAGCTTTCTTT. The full variable domain, completed using reference TRBV28 and TRBJ1-1, is DVKVTQSSRYLVKRTGEKVFLECVQDMDHENMFWYRQDPGLGLRLIYFSYDVKMKEKGDIPEGYSVSREKKERFSLILESASTNQTSMYLCASSFGENTEAFFGQGTRLTVV.

The chain joins TRBV19 to TRBJ1-1; the D gene is possibly TRBD1 (5 bases). Germline loops: CDR1 LNHDA, CDR2 SQIVND (reference sequence). The CDR3 length is 14 residues. V gave up 6 bases and J gave up 0 bases, with 11 bases separating them. The CDR3 DNA is TGTGCCAGTAGCTCAAAGGGGCTGAACACTGAAGCTTTCTTT. Translation: CASSSKGLNTEAFF.

The sample holds one count of this clone. This rearrangement joins TRBV6-6 to TRBJ2-7; a possible D gene is TRBD2 (5 bases). The V and J ends lost 0 bases and 3 bases respectively, with 12 bases between them. Germline V gives CDR1 MNHNY, CDR2 SVGAGI (reference sequence). The CDR3 contains 15 residues. The CDR3 loop reads CASSYSETMDYEQYF. In nucleotides, the CDR3 is TGTGCCAGCAGTTACTCGGAGACTATGGACTACGAGCAGTACTTC.

The chain has TRBV19 and TRBJ2-1, with 9 positions matching TRBD1. Germline V gives CDR1 LNHDA, CDR2 SQIVND (reference sequence). The CDR3 sequence is 17 residues long. Trimming took 7 bases from V and 0 from J; bases not matched to a gene: 10. CDR3 sequence reads: CASTPWDRDFSYNEQFF. The CDR3 DNA reads as TGTGCCAGTACCCCCTGGGACAGGGACTTCTCCTACAATGAGCAGTTCTTC.

The V and J genes are TRBV5-8 and TRBJ2-7, with 10 bases matching TRBD2. J lost 6 bases, V lost 3 bases, and 9 bases had no gene match. Germline V gives CDR1 SGHTS, CDR2 YDEGEE. This CDR3 contains 15 residues. The CDR3 DNA reads as TGTGCCAGCAGCTCGGTAGCGGGAGGAGGGGTCGAGCAGTACTTC. This codes for CASSSVAGGGVEQYF.

The chain employs TRBV6-5 and TRBJ2-7; the match to TRBD1 covers 7 bases. Germline V lookup: CDR1 MNHEY, CDR2 SVGAGI. The CDR3 has 13 amino acids. V was clipped by 6 bases and J by 2 bases; unmatched bases: 4. The CDR3 DNA is TGTGCCAGCAGGACAGGGATGACCTACGAGCAGTACTTC. Protein product: CASRTGMTYEQYF.

V usage is TRBV4-1 and J usage is TRBJ2-5; D might be TRBD1 (6 bases). The DNA matches TRBJ2-7 better at its end, which makes the J call doubtful. Germline V gene data show CDR1 as MGHRA and CDR2 as YSYEKL. This CDR3 region has 16 residues. The CDR3 here is CASSQVAGGARYEQYF. CDR3 DNA: TGCGCCAGCAGCCAAGTAGCTGGGGGCGCACGCTACGAGCAGTACTTC.

The chain is built from TRBV11-2 and TRBJ2-7; D tentatively reads TRBD1 or TRBD2 (6 bases each). The CDR3 is 16 amino acids. Germline V gene sequence: CDR1 SGHAT, CDR2 FQNNGV. V lost 4 bases and J 6 bases, leaving 22 bases between the germline ends. This chain's CDR3 is CASSSGWTVGRGEQYF. CDR3 DNA: TGTGCCAGCAGCTCCGGGTGGACAGTCGGGAGAGGCGAGCAGTACTTC. The variable domain in full, with the rest retrieved from reference TRBV11-2 and TRBJ2-7, is EAGVAQSPRYKIIEKRQSVAFWCNPISGHATLYWYQQILGQGPKLLIQFQNNGVVDDSQLPKDRFSAERLKGVDSTLKIQPAKLEDSAVYLCASSSGWTVGRGEQYFGPGTRLTVT.

The chain employs TRBV7-9 and TRBJ2-2; 7 bases fit TRBD2. Germline trimming cut 3 bases from V and 3 bases from J; bases unmatched to any gene: 4. This CDR3 spans 15 amino acids. From germline, CDR1 is SEHNR and CDR2 FQNEAQ (reference sequence). The CDR3 coding sequence is TGTGCCAGCAGCTTCGGCGGGAGCGACACCGGGGAGCTGTTTTTT. It codes for CASSFGGSDTGELFF.

This chain uses TRBV27 with TRBJ2-3; TRBD2 matches 16 bases. Germline V lookup: CDR1 MNHEY, CDR2 SMNVEV (reference sequence). Trimming at V came to 4 bases and at J to 8 bases, leaving 3 bases not matched to a gene. This CDR3 has 15 amino acids. The CDR3 DNA follows: TGTGCCAGCAGTTCAGGGACTAGCGGGAGGGGTACGCAGTATTTT. Translation gives CASSSGTSGRGTQYF.

V is TRBV11-2 and J is TRBJ1-5; tentatively, D is TRBD1 (5 bases). Germline values: CDR1 SGHAT, CDR2 FQNNGV. V lost 1 base and J lost 7, with 14 bases in between. The CDR3 length is 15 residues. The CDR3 here is CASSLGAGLGQPQHF. In nucleotides, the CDR3 is TGTGCCAGCAGCTTAGGAGCAGGGTTGGGGCAGCCCCAGCATTTT. Variable domain in full (rest from reference TRBV11-2 and TRBJ1-5): EAGVAQSPRYKIIEKRQSVAFWCNPISGHATLYWYQQILGQGPKLLIQFQNNGVVDDSQLPKDRFSAERLKGVDSTLKIQPAKLEDSAVYLCASSLGAGLGQPQHFGDGTRLSIL.

As concerns this clone: The CDR3 ends on some other residue instead of the conserved phenylalanine or tryptophan, so this is likely a read error. Because the CDR3's place on the DNA is in doubt, the DNA is left out and the CDR3 is given as listed by TCRdb. The chain joins TRBV19 to TRBJ1-1; TRBD1 was called by the table and not checked on the DNA. The CDR3 extends over 13 residues, inclusive of both ends. Germline values: CDR1 LNHDA, CDR2 SQIVND (reference sequence). The CDR3 spells CASSAGQGAWIVL.

This chain uses TRBV9 with TRBJ1-4, with D unresolved. Germline-derived CDR1 and CDR2 are SGDLS and YYNGEE. Trimming cost V 3 bases and J 7 bases, with 16 bases left between them. CDR3 length: 15 amino acids. In DNA, the CDR3 is TGTGCCAGCAGCGGCCTCGACGGGGAAGGTGAAAAACTGTTTTTT. Translated, it gives CASSGLDGEGEKLFF.

This chain uses TRBV4-1 with TRBJ1-1; tentative D call: TRBD1 (5 bases). V lost 4 bases to trimming and J lost 2 bases, with 14 bases between them. Germline CDR1 is MGHRA and CDR2 is YSYEKL. This CDR3 contains 15 residues. CDR3 in DNA: TGCGCCAGCAGCCCCGGGACCTTGGGCAACACTGAAGCTTTCTTT. Its protein is CASSPGTLGNTEAFF.

This clone has just one count. This chain connects TRBV6-1 to TRBJ1-1, with D unresolved. Deletions cut 5 bases from V and 4 bases from J, with 11 bases between. Germline loops: CDR1 MNHNS, CDR2 SASEGT. There are 13 residues in the CDR3. CDR3 DNA: TGTGCCAGCAGTCGGGGTGTGGGCACTGAAGCTTTCTTT. Translating gives CASSRGVGTEAFF.

CDR3 nucleotide sequence: TGTGCCAGCAGCAAGGAAGGGTACGAGCAGTACTTC. Protein: CASSKEGYEQYF. The rearrangement links TRBV7-9 to TRBJ2-5; the D is unclear. The better agreement between TRBJ2-7 and the DNA end casts doubt on the J call. There are 12 residues in the CDR3. The V gene's germline CDR1 is SEHNR and CDR2 FQNEAQ (reference sequence).